This T cell receptor beta chain was observed in a study of cytomegalovirus exposure and HLA in healthy donors. Study-wide background: Tens of millions of unique TCRs from HLA-typed donors were held in an early data release.

Points on this clone: The target antigen is unknown.

This CDR3 spans 17 amino acids. The J segment lost 1 base and the V segment lost 4 bases, leaving 11 bases of the junction unmatched. Per the germline V gene, CDR1 is SEHNR and CDR2 is FQNEAQ (reference sequence). The PCR ran on 60 Vbeta and 13 Jbeta primers. Study processing details: Roughly 11 million of the roughly 80 million unique TCR beta chains counted in a later analysis were shared. Sequencing used immunoSEQ multiplex PCR; TCRdb keeps in-frame clones, though not all of them. V, J and clone size are taken as reported in that table, and D and trimming were inferred from the DNA itself. This sample has roughly 150,000 clones, with approximately 70% found just once. Study-level findings and limits: In the analysis, some V segments, TRBV6-2 and TRBV6-3 included, were excluded as indistinguishable. A missense DCLRE1C variant was associated with V- and J-gene trimming of TCR beta chains in a later analysis, and an independent cohort replicated the association.

The genes are TRBV7-9 and TRBJ2-3, with 7 bases matching TRBD1. The clonotype was recovered from a woman between 18 and 29 years old in good health and CMV-seropositive. Sequences were obtained from PBMCs. The CDR3 loop is CASSSGTGARGTDTQYF. In nucleotides, the CDR3 is TGTGCCAGCAGCTCCGGAACAGGGGCGAGGGGCACAGATACGCAGTATTTT.